This is a list of T cell receptor beta chains from one sample in a study of early stage breast cancer tumors. Only in-frame clones appear in the TCRdb table, and some are missing; sequencing was by immunoSEQ multiplex PCR. This table has tens of thousands of clones, roughly two thirds appearing once. Sequenced: blood. All receptors come from a person aged 45-60 years with breast cancer. Both conserved end residues are part of each CDR3. D genes are given only for firm matches. The size field is filled for only some rows; it gives once, few, many or a size class.

j_gene,len,abundance,d_gene,v_gene,CDR3aa,CDR3nt
TRBJ2-4,17,NA,NA,TRBV21-1,CASSKEGGGAGGHIQYF,TGTGCCAGCAGCAAAGAGGGGGGAGGAGCGGGAGGACACATTCAGTACTTC
TRBJ1-2,13,NA,NA,TRBV6-5,CASRMDSNYGYTF,TGTGCCAGCAGAATGGACAGTAACTATGGCTACACCTTC
TRBJ2-2,16,NA,TRBD2,TRBV7-9,CASSFSSGGNTGELFF,TGTGCCAGCAGCTTTTCTAGCGGGGGCAACACCGGGGAGCTGTTTTTT
TRBJ1-5,15,few,TRBD1,TRBV4-1,CASSQAGGINQPQHF,TGCGCCAGCAGCCAAGCAGGGGGAATCAATCAGCCCCAGCATTTT
TRBJ1-4,15,NA,TRBD1,TRBV4-2,CASSQGDSRNEKLFF,TGTGCCAGCAGCCAAGGGGACAGCCGAAATGAAAAACTGTTTTTT
TRBJ2-1,16,NA,TRBD2,TRBV18,CASSPPSAGGGNEQFF,TGTGCCAGCTCACCACCGTCAGCGGGAGGCGGCAATGAGCAGTTCTTC
TRBJ2-5,16,NA,NA,TRBV18,CASSPVTVIGGETQYF,TGTGCCAGCTCACCAGTGACGGTCATTGGGGGGGAGACCCAGTACTTC
TRBJ2-1,13,NA,NA,TRBV2,CASSVDRNNEQFF,TGTGCCAGCAGTGTCGACCGTAACAATGAGCAGTTCTTC
TRBJ2-1,14,once,NA,TRBV5-1,CASSLQDPDNEQFF,TGCGCCAGCAGCTTGCAGGACCCGGACAATGAGCAGTTCTTC
TRBJ2-1,16,NA,NA,TRBV7-9,CASSLHGGEGYNEQFF,TGTGCCAGCAGCTTACACGGAGGGGAAGGCTACAATGAGCAGTTCTTC
TRBJ2-7,16,once,TRBD1,TRBV7-2,CASSFVGTGGSYEQYF,TGTGCCAGCAGCTTTGTGGGGACAGGGGGCTCCTACGAGCAGTACTTC
TRBJ2-1,17,NA,TRBD1,TRBV4-3,CASSQAGRGTGVNEQFF,TGCGCCAGCAGCCAAGCGGGAAGGGGCACAGGGGTCAATGAGCAGTTCTTC
TRBJ2-7,16,once,NA,TRBV7-2,CASSLAVGTSSYEQYF,TGTGCCAGCAGCTTAGCCGTGGGGACTTCATCGTACGAGCAGTACTTC
TRBJ2-7,17,NA,TRBD2,TRBV5-1,CASSPRGLAGVTDEQYF,TGCGCCAGCAGCCCCCGGGGACTAGCGGGAGTTACCGACGAGCAGTACTTC
TRBJ2-7,16,once,TRBD2,TRBV7-9,CASSGWGLSISYEQYF,TGTGCCAGCAGCGGGTGGGGACTATCAATCTCCTACGAGCAGTACTTC